Listed here are 16 T cell receptor beta chains from one sample, sequenced in a study of CXCR3 chemokines and chemotherapy response in bladder cancer. One entry per CDR3 protein, called by TCRdb with MiXCR from the PCR reads. In the table there are about 8,900 distinct CDR3 sequences, under 25% of which are singletons. Sample collection was performed from a patient whose treatment included neoadjuvant chemotherapy. Receptors originate from a human donor with bladder cancer that did not respond to neoadjuvant chemotherapy.

The V call is TRBV9, the J call TRBJ1-4, with TRBD1 matching 8 bases. V dropped 3 bases and J dropped 2; count of bases not matched to a gene: 6. The germline V gene has CDR1 SGDLS and CDR2 YYNGEE. The CDR3 loop spans 16 amino acids. As DNA, the CDR3 is TGTGCCAGCAGCGGCGGACAGGGTTGGACTAATGAAAAACTGTTTTTT. This encodes CASSGGQGWTNEKLFF.

At least ten counts were recorded for this clonotype. The CDR3 bases are TGTGCCAGCAGCCCTTCTAGCGGGGGGTTGTTGTCCCAGTACTTC. It codes for CASSPSSGGLLSQYF. The J gene is TRBJ2-5, the V gene TRBV12-3 or TRBV12-4, with 11 positions matching TRBD2. The CDR3 totals 15 residues. J lost 9 bases, V lost 6 bases, and 12 bases had no gene match.

In the case of this clonotype: A far more abundant clone sits one base away, making this likely a read error. This rearrangement joins TRBV7-2 to TRBJ2-7, with 9 bases identical to TRBD2. Germline values: CDR1 SGHTA, CDR2 FQGNSA. CDR3 length equals 16 residues. V shed 1 base, J shed 7 bases, and the junction held 11 bases outside the gene matches. The CDR3 DNA reads as TGTGCCAGCAGCTTAGGGGGACTAAGCGGGGGGAGGGAGCAGTACTTC. Translating it yields CASSLGGLSGGREQYF.

This clonotype came up many times. The rearrangement uses TRBV7-9 and TRBJ2-1; 8 positions agree with TRBD2. In germline, CDR1 is SEHNR, CDR2 FQNEAQ (reference sequence). J gave up 7 bases and V 0 bases, and 8 bases lay outside the gene matches. The CDR3 sequence is 16 residues long. CDR3 DNA sequence: TGTGCCAGCAGCTTAGCCCCGGGGGGGAATTTTAATGAGCAGTTCTTC. Translating it yields CASSLAPGGNFNEQFF.

This clonotype was counted a few times. The CDR3 sequence is CASSLYRAGGETQYF. CDR3 in DNA: TGTGCCAGCAGTTTATACAGGGCTGGGGGGGAGACCCAGTACTTC. The J gene is TRBJ2-5, the V gene TRBV28, with D perhaps matching TRBD1 or TRBD2 (6 bases each). Germline V gene data show CDR1 as MDHEN and CDR2 as SYDVKM. Trimming shortened V by 1 base and J by 5 bases, and 14 bases separated the two germline ends. There are 15 residues in the CDR3.

For this clonotype: This likely traces to a read error, being one base from a far larger clone. This chain links TRBV7-9 with TRBJ1-5; D not resolved. Germline CDR1 reads SEHNR; CDR2 reads FQNEAQ (reference sequence). The CDR3 sequence is 13 residues long. The CDR3 is CDSSLGIGKPQHF. DNA of the CDR3: TGTGACAGCAGCTTAGGAATTGGTAAGCCCCAGCATTTT.

Sample share makes this clonotype medium-sized (0.01 to 0.1%). V and J are TRBV19 and TRBJ1-1; TRBD1 aligns across 7 bases. J was trimmed by 10 bases and V by 4 bases; bases with no gene match: 9. The CDR3 sequence is 13 residues long. Germline V gives CDR1 LNHDA, CDR2 SQIVND (reference sequence). Here the CDR3 DNA reads TGTGCCAGTAGTACGACAGGGCCGGAGAGAGCTTTCTTT. Translation gives CASSTTGPERAFF.

This clonotype was detected a few times. This chain uses TRBV20-1 with TRBJ2-7, with 11 bases matching TRBD1. Germline V gene data show CDR1 as DFQATT and CDR2 as SNEGSKA (reference sequence). The length of the CDR3 is 16 residues. The V segment lost 3 bases and the J segment 4 bases; nucleotides outside the gene matches: 11. CDR3 amino acids: CSASNMRGTGGYEQYF. The CDR3 DNA reads as TGCAGTGCTAGTAATATGCGGGGGACAGGGGGTTACGAGCAGTACTTC.

This clonotype was recorded once. In this CDR3 the conserved last residue, phenylalanine or tryptophan, is missing, so a read error is likely. It is unclear where the CDR3 begins or ends on the DNA, so no DNA is shown, and the CDR3 is as TCRdb lists it. This CDR3 reads CASSRTSG. This sequence joins TRBV5-4 and TRBJ2-5; the table's D call, TRBD2, was not checked against the DNA. In germline, CDR1 is SGHNT, CDR2 YYREEE (reference sequence). The CDR3 is 8 amino acids long, termini counted.

This clonotype was seen many times. The rearrangement uses TRBV20-1 and TRBJ2-1; unclear D gene. CDR1 and CDR2 (germline): DFQATT, SNEGSKA (reference sequence). This CDR3 comprises 14 residues. Trimming took 1 base from V and 5 from J, leaving 12 bases between them. CDR3 in amino acids: CSARVPRRNNEQFF. The CDR3, as DNA: TGCAGTGCTAGAGTACCGAGGCGGAACAATGAGCAGTTCTTC.

This clonotype was recorded at least ten times. The rearrangement joins TRBV12-3 or TRBV12-4 to TRBJ1-2, with D uncertain. This CDR3 has 12 amino acids. V was pared by 3 bases and J by 6 bases, with 8 bases between. The CDR3 region is CASSLRENGYTF. CDR3 nucleotide sequence: TGTGCCAGCAGTTTGAGAGAAAATGGCTACACCTTC.

This clonotype was seen many times. The chain is built from TRBV27 and TRBJ2-2; weak D call: TRBD1 (5 bases). Germline V lookup: CDR1 MNHEY, CDR2 SMNVEV (reference sequence). This CDR3 region has 16 residues. Trimming shortened V by 2 bases and J by 8 bases, and 18 bases separated the two germline ends. CDR3: CASSLQGFRVGGELFF. The CDR3, as DNA: TGTGCCAGCAGTTTACAAGGATTCAGGGTGGGTGGGGAGCTGTTTTTT.

The sample holds many counts of this clonotype. The V gene is TRBV19, the J gene TRBJ1-5; 7 bases line up with TRBD1. CDR3 length equals 14 residues. The J segment lost 3 bases and the V segment lost 11 bases, leaving 10 bases of the junction unmatched. In germline, CDR1 is LNHDA, CDR2 SQIVND (reference sequence). The CDR3 DNA follows: TGTGCCGGTTCGATGACAGGGCCCAATCAGCCCCAGCATTTT. Translated: CAGSMTGPNQPQHF.

This chain uses TRBV11-2 with TRBJ2-1, with D possibly being TRBD2 (9 bases). Germline CDR1 reads SGHAT; CDR2 reads FQNNGV. V was pared by 5 bases and J by 10 bases, with 21 bases between. This CDR3 spans 15 amino acids. The CDR3 DNA is TGTGCCAGCAGCCAGGGGGCGGGGGGGACGTCCGAGCAGTTCTTC. Translated: CASSQGAGGTSEQFF.

In its sample, this clonotype was seen many times. The gene calls are TRBV12-3 or TRBV12-4 and TRBJ2-3; 9 bases are shared with TRBD2. V lost 2 bases and J lost 4; bases outside the gene matches: 4. There are 15 residues in the CDR3. CDR3 protein: CASSLRAGGSDTQYF. CDR3 bases: TGTGCCAGCAGTTTACGAGCGGGGGGTTCAGATACGCAGTATTTT.

This clonotype has ten or more counts. V gene TRBV20-1 combines with J gene TRBJ1-1; D unresolved. The germline V gene encodes CDR1 DFQATT and CDR2 SNEGSKA (reference sequence). Deletions cut 0 bases from V and 1 base from J, with 12 bases between. There are 15 residues in the CDR3. The CDR3 coding sequence is TGCAGTGCTAGAGAAGTGCCTCTGGGGAACACTGAAGCTTTCTTT. It yields the protein CSAREVPLGNTEAFF.